These 2 T cell receptor beta chains originate from one sample sequenced in a study of cytomegalovirus exposure and HLA in healthy donors. In the PCR, 60 Vbeta and 13 Jbeta primers were used. Here immunoSEQ multiplex PCR was the method, and the copy in TCRdb shows in-frame clones only, minus some. Here the sample spans roughly 140,000 clones, almost 80% being singletons. The source material was PBMCs. Source of these receptors: a male donor in good health and CMV-seronegative.

The chain uses TRBV29-1 and TRBJ2-7, with D perhaps matching TRBD1 (6 bases). CDR1 and CDR2 (germline): SQVTM, ANQGSEA. V was shortened by 5 bases and J by 0 bases, with 11 bases between the two germline ends. CDR3 length: 13 residues. Here the CDR3 DNA reads TGCAGCGTTCCTGGACAGTCCTCCTACGAGCAGTACTTC. Translating gives CSVPGQSSYEQYF.

J is TRBJ2-5 and V is TRBV2, with D possibly matching TRBD2 (6 bases). Germline assignment: CDR1 SNHLY and CDR2 FYNNEI. The CDR3 is made up of 15 amino acids. Trimming left V 7 bases short and J 5 bases short, with 20 bases between. CDR3 nucleotide sequence: TGTGCCAGCATGAGGGCGGGACTTCGTCGGGAGACCCAGTACTTC. Encoded protein: CASMRAGLRRETQYF.